This record looks at one T cell receptor beta chain sequence and its context. Antigen unknown. Described time point: newly diagnosed GD, antithyroid drugs for less than 3 months. Making the TCR library involved RNA that had been extracted from PBMCs. Construction of the TCR beta libraries employed iRepertoire HTBI primers in conjunction with Arm-PCR of CDR3 regions. MiXCR, run by TCRdb on the multiplex PCR reads, gives a single entry per CDR3 protein. The sample has hundreds of thousands of distinct CDR3 sequences, less than 20% seen once. V was clipped by 3 bases and J by 4 bases; unmatched bases: 9. The CDR3 loop spans 16 amino acids. Germline assignment: CDR1 SGHRS and CDR2 YFSETQ. These data are taken from a study of regulatory T cells in long-lasting Graves disease. Findings and caveats of the study: Among persistent patients, a larger number of public clonotypes were shared (about 2,800) than among newly diagnosed patients (about 970). Favored usage of TRBV28, TRBJ1-2 and TRBJ2-5 was recorded in persistent disease. Newly diagnosed patients had higher TCR diversity than persistent Graves' patients did.

The same data also contributed to another study, on T cells in Graves' hyperthyroidism and ophthalmopathy. Per that paper: The TCR CDR3 first-round RT-PCR relied on the HTBI primer set.

This specimen was peripheral blood mononuclear cells (PBMCs), taken at new diagnosis, from a patient treated with antithyroid drugs. The chain carries TRBV5-1 and TRBJ2-3, with 9 bases fitting TRBD1. This TCR came from a woman aged 30 to 39 with Graves disease. The CDR3 protein is CASSSQDRGWADTQYF. CDR3 bases: TGCGCCAGCAGCTCCCAGGACAGGGGTTGGGCAGATACGCAGTATTTT.